This T cell receptor beta chain was captured by sequencing in a study of blood T cell repertoires in COVID-19. Produced via immunoSEQ multiplex PCR; TCRdb's table is partial and in-frame only. Among about 49,000 clones, roughly 80% were seen once, and the ten largest hold less than 3%. The ends lost 3 bases at V and 7 bases at J; junction bases unmatched: 5. CDR3 length: 16 residues. Germline V gives CDR1 ENHRY, CDR2 SYGVKD. The sequence came from a woman in her fifties or sixties with acute or convalescent COVID-19. The sample consisted of peripheral blood. V usage is TRBV10-3 and J usage is TRBJ2-1; 14 bases agree with TRBD2. CDR3 sequence: CAISDPGLAGENEQFF. Here the CDR3 DNA reads TGTGCCATCAGTGATCCGGGACTAGCGGGAGAGAATGAGCAGTTCTTC.